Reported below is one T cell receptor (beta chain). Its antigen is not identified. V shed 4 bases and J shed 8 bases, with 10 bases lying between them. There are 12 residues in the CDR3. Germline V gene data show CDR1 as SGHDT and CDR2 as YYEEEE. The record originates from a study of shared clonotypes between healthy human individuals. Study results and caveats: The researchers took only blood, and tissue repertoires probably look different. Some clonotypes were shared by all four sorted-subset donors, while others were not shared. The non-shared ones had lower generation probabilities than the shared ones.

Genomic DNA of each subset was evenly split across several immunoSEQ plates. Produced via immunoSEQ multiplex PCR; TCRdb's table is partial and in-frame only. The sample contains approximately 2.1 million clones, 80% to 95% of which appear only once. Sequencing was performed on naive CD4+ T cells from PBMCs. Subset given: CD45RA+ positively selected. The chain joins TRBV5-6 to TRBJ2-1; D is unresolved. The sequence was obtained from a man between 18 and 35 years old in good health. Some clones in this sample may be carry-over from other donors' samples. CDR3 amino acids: CASSQDWYEQFF. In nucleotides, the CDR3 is TGTGCCAGCAGCCAAGACTGGTATGAGCAGTTCTTC.